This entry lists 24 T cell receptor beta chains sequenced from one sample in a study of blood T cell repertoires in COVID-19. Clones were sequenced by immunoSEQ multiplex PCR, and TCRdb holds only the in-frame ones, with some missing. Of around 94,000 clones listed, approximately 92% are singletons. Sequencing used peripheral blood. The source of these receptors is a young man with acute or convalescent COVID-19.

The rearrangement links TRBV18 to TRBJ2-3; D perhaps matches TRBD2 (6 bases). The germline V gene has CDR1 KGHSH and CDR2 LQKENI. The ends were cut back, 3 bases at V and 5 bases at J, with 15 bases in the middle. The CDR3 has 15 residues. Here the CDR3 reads CASSPLELGGDTQYF. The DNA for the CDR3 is TGTGCCAGCTCACCGCTGGAGCTGGGGGGAGATACGCAGTATTTT.

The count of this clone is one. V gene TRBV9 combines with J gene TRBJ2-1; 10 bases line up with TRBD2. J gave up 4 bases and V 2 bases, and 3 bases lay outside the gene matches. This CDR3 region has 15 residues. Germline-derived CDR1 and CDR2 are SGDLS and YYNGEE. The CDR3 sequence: CASSVSGGQYNEQFF. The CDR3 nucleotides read TGTGCCAGCAGCGTTAGCGGGGGGCAATACAATGAGCAGTTCTTC.

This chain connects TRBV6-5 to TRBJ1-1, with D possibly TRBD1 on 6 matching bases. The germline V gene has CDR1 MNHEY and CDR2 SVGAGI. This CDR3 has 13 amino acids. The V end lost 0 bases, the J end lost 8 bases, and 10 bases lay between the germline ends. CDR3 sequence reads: CASSYSRQEEAFF. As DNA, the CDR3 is TGTGCCAGCAGTTACTCGAGACAGGAGGAAGCTTTCTTT.

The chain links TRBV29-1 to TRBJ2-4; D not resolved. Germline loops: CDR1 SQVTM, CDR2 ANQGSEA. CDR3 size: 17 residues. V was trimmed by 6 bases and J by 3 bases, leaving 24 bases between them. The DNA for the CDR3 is TGCAGCGTCGCAAACTCGTCGAATAGTCGTGTCAAAAACATTCAGTACTTC. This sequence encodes CSVANSSNSRVKNIQYF. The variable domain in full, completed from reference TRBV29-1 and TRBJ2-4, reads SAVISQKPSRDICQRGTSLTIQCQVDSQVTMMFWYRQQPGQSLTLIATANQGSEATYESGFVIDKFPISRPNLTFSTLTVSNMSPEDSSIYLCSVANSSNSRVKNIQYFGAGTRLSVL.

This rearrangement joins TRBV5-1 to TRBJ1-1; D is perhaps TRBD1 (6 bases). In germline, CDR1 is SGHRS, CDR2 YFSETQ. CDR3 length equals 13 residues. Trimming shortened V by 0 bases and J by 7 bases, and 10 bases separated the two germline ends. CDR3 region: CASSLAGADEAFF. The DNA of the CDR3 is TGCGCCAGCAGCTTGGCAGGGGCCGATGAAGCTTTCTTT.

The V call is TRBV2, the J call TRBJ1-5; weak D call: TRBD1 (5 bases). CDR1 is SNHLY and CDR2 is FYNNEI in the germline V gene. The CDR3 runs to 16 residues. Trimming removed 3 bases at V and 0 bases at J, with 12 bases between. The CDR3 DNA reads TGTGCCAGCAGTGACCCCAGACAGTATAGCAATCAGCCCCAGCATTTT. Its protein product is CASSDPRQYSNQPQHF.

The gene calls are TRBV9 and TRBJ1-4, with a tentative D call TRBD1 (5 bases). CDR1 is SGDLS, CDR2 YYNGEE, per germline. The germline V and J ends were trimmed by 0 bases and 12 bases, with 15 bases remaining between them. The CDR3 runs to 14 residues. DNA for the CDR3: TGTGCCAGCAGCGTAGGTGGCCAGGGTGTCGAACTGTTTTTT. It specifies CASSVGGQGVELFF. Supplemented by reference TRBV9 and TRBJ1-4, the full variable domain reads DSGVTQTPKHLITATGQRVTLRCSPRSGDLSVYWYQQSLDQGLQFLIQYYNGEERAKGNILERFSAQQFPDLHSELNLSSLELGDSALYFCASSVGGQGVELFFGSGTQLSVL.

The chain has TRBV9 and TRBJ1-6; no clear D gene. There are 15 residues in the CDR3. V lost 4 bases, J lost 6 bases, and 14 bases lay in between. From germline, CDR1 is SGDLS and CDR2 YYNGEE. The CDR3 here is CASSPGAHINSPLHF. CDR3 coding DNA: TGTGCCAGCAGCCCTGGAGCGCATATTAATTCACCCCTCCACTTT.

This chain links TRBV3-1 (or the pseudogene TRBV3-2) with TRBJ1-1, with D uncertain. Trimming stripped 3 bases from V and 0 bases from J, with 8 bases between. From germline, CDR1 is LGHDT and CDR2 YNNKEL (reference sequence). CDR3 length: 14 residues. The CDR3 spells CASSQTTVNTEAFF. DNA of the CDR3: TGTGCCAGCAGCCAGACAACCGTGAACACTGAAGCTTTCTTT.

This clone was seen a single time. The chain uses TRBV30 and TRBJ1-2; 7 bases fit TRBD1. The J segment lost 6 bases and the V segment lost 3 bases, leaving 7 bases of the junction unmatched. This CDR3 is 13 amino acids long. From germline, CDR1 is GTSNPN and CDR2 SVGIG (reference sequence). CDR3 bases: TGTGCCTGGAGGGGGAGAGGGGGCGATGGCTACACCTTC. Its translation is CAWRGRGGDGYTF.

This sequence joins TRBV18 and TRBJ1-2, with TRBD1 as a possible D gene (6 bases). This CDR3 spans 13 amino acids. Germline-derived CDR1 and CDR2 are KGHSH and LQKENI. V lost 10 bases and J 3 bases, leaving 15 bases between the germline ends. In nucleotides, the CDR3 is TGTGCCACGGGACAAGGGGCGGACTATGGCTACACCTTC. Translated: CATGQGADYGYTF.

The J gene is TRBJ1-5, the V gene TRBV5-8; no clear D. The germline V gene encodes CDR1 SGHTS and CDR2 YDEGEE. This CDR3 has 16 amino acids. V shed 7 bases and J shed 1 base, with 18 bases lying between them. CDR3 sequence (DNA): TGTGCCAGCTCAAGGGAGAAGGGAATAAGCAATCAGCCCCAGCATTTT. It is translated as CASSREKGISNQPQHF.

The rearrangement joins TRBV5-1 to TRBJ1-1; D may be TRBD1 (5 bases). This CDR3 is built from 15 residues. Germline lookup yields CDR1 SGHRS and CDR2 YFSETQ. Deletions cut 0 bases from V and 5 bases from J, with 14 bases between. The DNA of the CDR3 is TGCGCCAGCAGCTTGGGACTCGGGGAGGGGACTGAAGCTTTCTTT. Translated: CASSLGLGEGTEAFF.

CDR3 region: CATSRVGATTGELFF. The DNA of the CDR3 is TGTGCCACCAGCAGAGTTGGAGCTACTACCGGGGAGCTGTTTTTT. The chain has TRBV15 and TRBJ2-2; the D is unclear. The germline gives CDR1 LNHNV, CDR2 YYDKDF (reference sequence). Trimming pared 1 base from V and 5 bases from J, leaving 11 bases between. This CDR3 is built from 15 residues.

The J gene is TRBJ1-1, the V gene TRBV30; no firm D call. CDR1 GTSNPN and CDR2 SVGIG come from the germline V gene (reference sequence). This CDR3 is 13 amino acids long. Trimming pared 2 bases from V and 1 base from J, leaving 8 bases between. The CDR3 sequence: CAWSSSGNTEAFF. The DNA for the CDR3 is TGTGCCTGGAGTTCATCGGGGAACACTGAAGCTTTCTTT.

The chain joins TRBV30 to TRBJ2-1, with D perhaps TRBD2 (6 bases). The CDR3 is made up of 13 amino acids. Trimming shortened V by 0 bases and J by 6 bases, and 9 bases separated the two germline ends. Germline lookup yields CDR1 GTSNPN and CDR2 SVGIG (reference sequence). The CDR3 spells CAWSVGGINEQFF. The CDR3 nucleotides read TGTGCCTGGAGTGTTGGGGGGATCAATGAGCAGTTCTTC.

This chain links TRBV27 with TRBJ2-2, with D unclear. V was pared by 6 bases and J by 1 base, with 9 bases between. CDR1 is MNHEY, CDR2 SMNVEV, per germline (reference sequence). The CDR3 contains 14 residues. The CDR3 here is CASSIKQNTGELFF. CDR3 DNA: TGTGCCAGCAGCATAAAACAGAACACCGGGGAGCTGTTTTTT.

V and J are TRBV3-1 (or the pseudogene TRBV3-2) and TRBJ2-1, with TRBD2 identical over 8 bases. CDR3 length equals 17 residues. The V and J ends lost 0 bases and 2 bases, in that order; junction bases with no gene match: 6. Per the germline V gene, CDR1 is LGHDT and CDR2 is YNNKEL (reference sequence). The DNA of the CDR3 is TGTGCCAGCAGCCAAGATATGGCGGGAGGACCCTACAATGAGCAGTTCTTC. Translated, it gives CASSQDMAGGPYNEQFF.

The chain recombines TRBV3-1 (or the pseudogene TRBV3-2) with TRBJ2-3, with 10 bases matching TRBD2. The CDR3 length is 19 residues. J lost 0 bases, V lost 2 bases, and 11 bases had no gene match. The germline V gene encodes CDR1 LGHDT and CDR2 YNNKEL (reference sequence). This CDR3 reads CASSQQGLAGASSTDTQYF. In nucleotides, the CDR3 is TGTGCCAGCAGCCAACAGGGTCTAGCGGGAGCCTCTAGCACAGATACGCAGTATTTT.

CDR3 in DNA: TGTGCCAGCAGAGCGATCGCCTCTGGGGCCAACGTCCTGACTTTC. It encodes CASRAIASGANVLTF. This rearrangement joins TRBV6-5 to TRBJ2-6; D is undetermined. The CDR3 runs to 15 residues. Germline CDR1 MNHEY, CDR2 SVGAGI. V shed 6 bases and J shed 0 bases, with 9 bases lying between them.

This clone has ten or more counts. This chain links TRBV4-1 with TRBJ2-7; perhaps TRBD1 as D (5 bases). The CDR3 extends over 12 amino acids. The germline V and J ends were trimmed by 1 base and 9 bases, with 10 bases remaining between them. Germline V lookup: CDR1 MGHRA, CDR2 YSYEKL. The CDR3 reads CASSQVRGSQYF. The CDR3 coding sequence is TGCGCCAGCAGCCAAGTAAGGGGCTCGCAGTACTTC.

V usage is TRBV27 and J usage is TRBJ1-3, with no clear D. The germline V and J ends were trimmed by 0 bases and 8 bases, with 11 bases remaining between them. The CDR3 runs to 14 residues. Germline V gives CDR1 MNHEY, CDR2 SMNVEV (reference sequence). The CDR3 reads CASSLSGRRDTIYF. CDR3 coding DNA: TGTGCCAGCAGTTTATCTGGCAGACGGGACACCATATATTTT.

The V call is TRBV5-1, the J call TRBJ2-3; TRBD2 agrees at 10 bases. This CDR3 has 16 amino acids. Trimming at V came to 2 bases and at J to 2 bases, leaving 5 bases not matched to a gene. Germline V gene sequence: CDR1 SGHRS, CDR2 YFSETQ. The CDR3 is CASSLVSGGHTDTQYF. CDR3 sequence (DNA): TGCGCCAGCAGCTTAGTTAGCGGGGGGCACACAGATACGCAGTATTTT.

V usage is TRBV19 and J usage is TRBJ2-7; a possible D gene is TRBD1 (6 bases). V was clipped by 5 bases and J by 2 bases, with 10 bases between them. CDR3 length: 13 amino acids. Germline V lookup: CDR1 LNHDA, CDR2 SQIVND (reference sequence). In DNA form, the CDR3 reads TGTGCCAGTAGTCTTGGACAGACCTACGAGCAGTACTTC. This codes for CASSLGQTYEQYF.